The 6 T cell receptor beta chains below were found in one sample sequenced in a study of blood T cell repertoires in COVID-19. Profiled with immunoSEQ multiplex PCR; TCRdb holds only in-frame clones, not every one. This table holds some 130,000 clones, 75% to 90% found once. Sequenced material: PBMCs or T cells enriched from blood (not recorded which). The receptors derive from a man aged 45 to 65 who had recovered from COVID-19.

The rearrangement uses TRBV18 and TRBJ1-2, with D maybe TRBD1 (5 bases). Germline values: CDR1 KGHSH, CDR2 LQKENI. The CDR3 is made up of 16 amino acids. Trimming pared 3 bases from V and 0 bases from J, leaving 14 bases between. CDR3 sequence: CASSPRVGAPNYGYTF. DNA for the CDR3: TGTGCCAGCTCACCCCGGGTAGGGGCGCCTAACTATGGCTACACCTTC.

The chain links TRBV18 to TRBJ2-4, with TRBD1 identical over 9 bases. The V gene end was trimmed by 2 bases and the J gene end by 11 bases; junction bases not matched to a gene: 10. Looked up from germline, CDR1 is KGHSH and CDR2 is LQKENI. The CDR3 extends over 15 amino acids. CDR3 nucleotides: TGTGCCAGCTCACCATCACTTGGGACAGGGACCTTTCAGTACTTC. This gives the protein CASSPSLGTGTFQYF.

There are a few counts of this clone. The CDR3 bases are TGTGCCAGCAGCCTGACAGCGTGGGGCACCTATGGCTACACCTTC. This translates into CASSLTAWGTYGYTF. The chain employs TRBV11-2 and TRBJ1-2; D perhaps matches TRBD1 (5 bases). The CDR3 is 15 amino acids. Germline CDR1 SGHAT, CDR2 FQNNGV. With 5 bases removed from V and 4 bases from J, the gap between germline ends came to 17 bases.

The chain carries TRBV19 and TRBJ2-5; 8 bases fit TRBD2. Germline CDR1 LNHDA, CDR2 SQIVND (reference sequence). The J segment lost 1 base and the V segment lost 4 bases, leaving 5 bases of the junction unmatched. The CDR3 is 15 amino acids. This chain's CDR3 is CASSTATSGQETQYF. In DNA, the CDR3 is TGTGCCAGTAGTACCGCAACTAGCGGCCAAGAGACCCAGTACTTC.

The chain carries TRBV6-5 and TRBJ2-3; tentative D call: TRBD1 (6 bases). The germline CDR1 and CDR2 sequences are MNHEY and SVGAGI. Trimming removed 0 bases at V and 0 bases at J, with 10 bases between. This CDR3 comprises 16 residues. CDR3 DNA sequence: TGTGCCAGCAGTTACTCGGGCAGGGGAAGCACAGATACGCAGTATTTT. Its protein product is CASSYSGRGSTDTQYF.

The chain combines TRBV30 with TRBJ1-2; D is uncertain. The ends were cut back, 2 bases at V and 0 bases at J, with 7 bases in the middle. The CDR3 extends over 13 amino acids. Germline-derived CDR1 and CDR2 are GTSNPN and SVGIG (reference sequence). The CDR3 loop reads CAWSLSANYGYTF. In DNA, the CDR3 is TGTGCCTGGAGTCTCAGTGCTAACTATGGCTACACCTTC.